The rows below give T cell receptor beta chains drawn from one sample of a study of blood T cell repertoires in COVID-19. Sequenced by immunoSEQ multiplex PCR; TCRdb stores in-frame clones only, minus some. The table has 140,000 to 150,000 clones, approximately 81% seen once. Source material: peripheral blood. The receptor source for this set is a human donor with acute or convalescent COVID-19. The donor label of this sample is uncertain. Each CDR3 is given with its conserved first and last residue. A D gene is named only where the DNA matches it firmly. Not all rows give a size; the values are once, few, many and, for expanded clones, a class.

j_gene	abundance	d_gene	v_gene	CDR3aa	CDR3nt
TRBJ1-1	NA	TRBD1	TRBV5-1	CASSRTGVPEAFF	TGCGCCAGCAGCCGGACAGGGGTCCCTGAAGCTTTCTTT
TRBJ2-2	NA	TRBD2	TRBV7-3	CASSSYREAETGELFF	TGTGCCAGCAGCTCCTACCGGGAGGCTGAAACCGGGGAGCTGTTTTTT
TRBJ1-2	NA	NA	TRBV18	CASSGGGTDYGYTF	TGTGCCAGCTCCGGTGGGGGCACGGACTATGGCTACACCTTC
TRBJ2-7	NA	TRBD2	TRBV7-6	CASSLSSAGSSYEQYF	TGTGCCAGCAGCTTATCATCAGCGGGGAGCTCCTACGAGCAGTACTTC
TRBJ1-1	NA	TRBD1	TRBV10-3	CAISADRGTGKTEAFF	TGTGCCATCAGTGCAGACAGAGGGACAGGGAAAACTGAAGCTTTCTTT
TRBJ2-1	NA	TRBD2	TRBV7-8	CASSLVLAGGAGTYNEQFF	TGTGCCAGCAGCTTAGTGCTAGCGGGAGGCGCGGGGACCTACAATGAGCAGTTCTTC
TRBJ1-1	NA	TRBD1	TRBV2	CASSGDRGLNTEAFF	TGTGCCAGCAGTGGAGACAGGGGGCTGAACACTGAAGCTTTCTTT
TRBJ2-1	NA	TRBD2	TRBV5-5	CASSFRVFREAEQFF	TGTGCCAGCAGCTTCAGGGTCTTCCGGGAGGCTGAGCAGTTCTTC
TRBJ1-1	NA	NA	TRBV9	CASSVGGGVNTEAFF	TGTGCCAGCAGCGTAGGGGGAGGAGTGAACACTGAAGCTTTCTTT
TRBJ2-7	NA	NA	TRBV29-1	CSVRGTSYEQYF	TGCAGCGTAAGGGGAACCTCCTACGAGCAGTACTTC
TRBJ2-4	NA	NA	TRBV10-3	CAISVAGENIQYF	TGTGCCATCAGTGTGGCGGGCGAAAACATTCAGTACTTC
TRBJ1-5	once	NA	TRBV9	CASSVDTGSNQPQHF	TGTGCCAGCAGCGTAGATACAGGTAGCAATCAGCCCCAGCATTTT
TRBJ2-3	once	NA	TRBV11-2	CASSPGTKNTDTQYF	TGTGCCAGCAGCCCCGGGACAAAAAACACAGATACGCAGTATTTT
TRBJ1-2	few	TRBD1	TRBV5-4	CASSQNAGQGYGYTF	TGTGCCAGCAGCCAGAACGCAGGACAGGGTTATGGCTACACCTTC
TRBJ2-3	NA	TRBD2	TRBV5-6	CASSFGGTDTQYF	TGTGCCAGCAGCTTCGGGGGGACAGATACGCAGTATTTT
TRBJ2-1	NA	TRBD1	TRBV5-1	CASSATGGLYNEQFF	TGCGCCAGCAGCGCCACAGGGGGCCTCTACAATGAGCAGTTCTTC
TRBJ2-1	few	NA	TRBV11-3	CASSLVGGSREQFF	TGTGCCAGCAGCTTAGTTGGCGGTTCCCGTGAGCAGTTCTTC
TRBJ2-5	once	NA	TRBV5-5	CASSLWDTLQETQYF	TGTGCCAGCAGCTTATGGGACACCCTTCAAGAGACCCAGTACTTC
TRBJ1-4	NA	TRBD1	TRBV4-3	CASSPQGGGNNEKLFF	TGCGCCAGCAGCCCTCAAGGGGGCGGTAATAATGAAAAACTGTTTTTT
TRBJ1-1	NA	NA	TRBV27	CASSLSPLQNTEAFF	TGTGCCAGCAGTTTATCCCCACTTCAGAACACTGAAGCTTTCTTT
TRBJ2-5	NA	NA	TRBV18	CASSQGIQETQYF	TGTGCCAGCTCACAGGGGATCCAAGAGACCCAGTACTTC
TRBJ2-3	NA	NA	TRBV9	CASSSGRRKADTQYF	TGTGCCAGCAGCTCCGGACGGAGGAAAGCAGATACGCAGTATTTT
TRBJ1-2	NA	NA	TRBV27	CASRQGGYGYTF	TGTGCCAGCAGACAGGGAGGGTATGGCTACACCTTC
TRBJ2-5	NA	TRBD2	TRBV2	CASSELAGRETQYF	TGTGCCAGCAGTGAACTAGCGGGACGAGAGACCCAGTACTTC
TRBJ2-1	NA	TRBD1	TRBV6-5	CASSYGRTGSDEQFF	TGTGCCAGCAGTTACGGTCGGACAGGGTCCGATGAGCAGTTCTTC
TRBJ2-3	NA	NA	TRBV6-5	CASLNGQFTDTQYF	TGTGCCAGCCTGAATGGACAGTTCACAGATACGCAGTATTTT
TRBJ1-2	NA	NA	TRBV5-5	CASSPATEYGYTF	TGTGCCAGCAGCCCCGCGACAGAATATGGCTACACCTTC
TRBJ2-3	NA	NA	TRBV2	CASPSTDTQYF	TGTGCCAGCCCTAGCACAGATACGCAGTATTTT
TRBJ2-5	NA	NA	TRBV4-3	CASSQVSGSQETQYF	TGCGCCAGCAGCCAAGTATCCGGTTCTCAAGAGACCCAGTACTTC
TRBJ1-3	once	TRBD1	TRBV3-1/TRBV3-2	CASSPQTGSSGNTIYF	TGTGCCAGCAGCCCCCAGACAGGGAGCTCTGGAAACACCATATATTTT
TRBJ1-1	NA	NA	TRBV4-3	CASSLGSWNTEAFF	TGCGCCAGCAGCCTGGGCAGCTGGAACACTGAAGCTTTCTTT
TRBJ2-7	NA	NA	TRBV7-9	CASSLPKQGPSYEQYF	TGTGCCAGCAGCCTCCCTAAACAGGGTCCCTCCTACGAGCAGTACTTC
TRBJ1-5	NA	TRBD1	TRBV6-6	CASSYSGGRNQPQHF	TGTGCCAGCAGTTACTCAGGGGGCCGCAATCAGCCCCAGCATTTT
TRBJ1-1	NA	TRBD1	TRBV19	CASSKDRLYTEAFF	TGTGCCAGTAGTAAGGACAGGTTGTACACTGAAGCTTTCTTT
TRBJ2-1	once	NA	TRBV7-3	CASSLSANLYNEQFF	TGTGCCAGCAGCTTAAGTGCTAATCTCTACAATGAGCAGTTCTTC
TRBJ2-7	NA	NA	TRBV6-2/TRBV6-3	CASSYTGQFYEQYF	TGTGCCAGCAGTTACACGGGACAATTCTACGAGCAGTACTTC